The 22 T cell receptor beta chains reported below all come from one sample, sequenced in a study of control samples from healthy donors and cancer patients. The method was immunoSEQ multiplex PCR; TCRdb's version includes in-frame clones alone and lacks a portion of them. This table holds 100,000 to 150,000 clones, about nine tenths found once. The source material was blood. The receptors shown here come from a woman in her fifties or sixties in good health.

In this sample, this clone turned up once. The chain uses TRBV6-5 and TRBJ1-3; D unclear. Trimming left V 4 bases short and J 6 bases short, with 16 bases between. CDR3 length equals 15 residues. Germline assignment: CDR1 MNHEY and CDR2 SVGAGI. CDR3 in amino acids: CASSSDGGIANTIYF. In DNA, the CDR3 is TGTGCCAGCAGTTCGGACGGAGGGATCGCAAACACCATATATTTT.

V and J are TRBV6-6 and TRBJ1-2, with TRBD1 matching over 7 bases. Germline V gives CDR1 MNHNY, CDR2 SVGAGI (reference sequence). The CDR3 consists of 13 residues. Trimming at V came to 7 bases and at J to 2 bases, leaving 4 bases not matched to a gene. The CDR3 here is CASIQGGNYGYTF. The CDR3 DNA reads TGTGCCAGCATCCAGGGGGGGAACTATGGCTACACCTTC.

This clone occurred once. The chain couples TRBV5-5 to TRBJ1-1; D gene unclear. The CDR3 spans 14 residues. Deletions cut 7 bases from V and 1 base from J, with 14 bases between. Germline V gives CDR1 SGHKS, CDR2 YYEKEE (reference sequence). The CDR3 reads CASLPERSNTEAFF. DNA of the CDR3: TGTGCCAGCCTTCCGGAGCGGTCGAACACTGAAGCTTTCTTT.

For the CDR3, the DNA is TGTGCCAGCAGTGACCTGTGGACGGAGGAGCAGTACTTC. Its protein is CASSDLWTEEQYF. V is TRBV2 and J is TRBJ2-7; D is unclear. The V end was cut by 3 bases, the J end by 7 bases, with 13 bases between. The CDR3 loop spans 13 amino acids. Germline V lookup: CDR1 SNHLY, CDR2 FYNNEI.

J is TRBJ1-5 and V is TRBV4-1, with 9 bases that match TRBD1. In germline, CDR1 is MGHRA, CDR2 YSYEKL. V lost 0 bases to trimming and J lost 7 bases; unmatched junction nucleotides: 4. The CDR3 extends over 15 amino acids. This CDR3 reads CASSQEQGAGQPQHF. DNA of the CDR3: TGCGCCAGCAGCCAAGAACAGGGGGCAGGGCAGCCCCAGCATTTT.

The V gene is TRBV19, the J gene TRBJ1-6; no clear D. V dropped 5 bases and J dropped 10 bases, with 15 bases sitting between them. CDR3 length: 14 amino acids. Germline CDR1 LNHDA, CDR2 SQIVND (reference sequence). CDR3 bases: TGTGCCAGTAGTTTAGGGTCGGGCGACTCACCCCTCCACTTT. This translates into CASSLGSGDSPLHF.

This sequence joins TRBV19 and TRBJ1-2; 9 bases fit TRBD1. The CDR3 spans 15 residues. Looked up from germline, CDR1 is LNHDA and CDR2 is SQIVND (reference sequence). After removal of 7 bases from V and 4 bases from J, the junction contained 10 bases not matched to a gene. Written as DNA, the CDR3 is TGTGCCAGTACCCTCCGGGACAGGGTGCTCTATGGCTACACCTTC. Its translation is CASTLRDRVLYGYTF.

CDR3 protein: CASSFLAVDNEQFF. CDR3 in DNA: TGTGCCAGCAGTTTCCTAGCCGTAGACAATGAGCAGTTCTTC. V usage is TRBV28 and J usage is TRBJ2-1; D might be TRBD2 (5 bases). Trimming left V 3 bases short and J 5 bases short, with 11 bases between. Germline-derived CDR1 and CDR2 are MDHEN and SYDVKM. The CDR3 is 14 amino acids.

The V gene is TRBV7-9, the J gene TRBJ1-1, with D unclear. CDR3 length: 12 residues. Germline V gene data show CDR1 as SEHNR and CDR2 as FQNEAQ (reference sequence). The V gene lost 2 bases and the J gene lost 6 bases, with 7 bases spanning the gap. The CDR3 region has the DNA TGTGCCAGCAGCTTACGTACGGCTGAAGCTTTCTTT. Translated, it gives CASSLRTAEAFF. Full variable domain (outside the CDR3, taken from reference TRBV7-9 and TRBJ1-1): DTGVSQNPRHKITKRGQNVTFRCDPISEHNRLYWYRQTLGQGPEFLTYFQNEAQLEKSRLLSDRFSAERPKGSFSTLEIQRTEQGDSAMYLCASSLRTAEAFFGQGTRLTVV.

The rearrangement joins TRBV15 to TRBJ2-1, with unresolved D. V was shortened by 2 bases and J by 0 bases, with 8 bases between the two germline ends. CDR3 size: 15 residues. CDR1 and CDR2 (germline): LNHNV, YYDKDF (reference sequence). DNA of the CDR3: TGTGCCACCAGCAGAAACCCCAGCTCCTACAATGAGCAGTTCTTC. Amino acids: CATSRNPSSYNEQFF. The whole variable domain, filled in from reference TRBV15 and TRBJ2-1, reads DAMVIQNPRYQVTQFGKPVTLSCSQTLNHNVMYWYQQKSSQAPKLLFHYYDKDFNNEADTPDNFQSRRPNTSFCFLDIRSPGLGDTAMYLCATSRNPSSYNEQFFGPGTRLTVL.

As regards this clone: At the DNA level, this CDR3 is encoded by other sequences in the same sample as well. The CDR3 loop is CASSIPGQGRSGANVLTF. Written as DNA, the CDR3 is TGTGCCAGTAGCATACCGGGACAGGGACGCTCTGGGGCCAACGTCCTGACTTTC. The chain employs TRBV19 and TRBJ2-6; 9 bases match TRBD1. This CDR3 is 18 amino acids long. Germline V gene sequence: CDR1 LNHDA, CDR2 SQIVND (reference sequence). The junction had 9 bases not matched to a gene; V was cut back by 6 bases and J by 0 bases.

The V and J genes are TRBV19 and TRBJ2-5, with D possibly matching TRBD1 (6 bases). The V gene lost 0 bases and the J gene lost 4 bases, with 12 bases spanning the gap. Per the germline V gene, CDR1 is LNHDA and CDR2 is SQIVND (reference sequence). The CDR3 covers 15 residues. Here the CDR3 reads CASSIERGRGETQYF. The CDR3 DNA follows: TGTGCCAGTAGTATAGAGAGGGGGAGAGGAGAGACCCAGTACTTC.

The gene calls are TRBV28 and TRBJ1-2; D perhaps matches TRBD1 (6 bases). The germline V gene encodes CDR1 MDHEN and CDR2 SYDVKM. This CDR3 is 13 amino acids long. V lost 2 bases to trimming and J lost 11 bases, with 15 bases between them. CDR3 in amino acids: CASSLAGASVYTF. As DNA, the CDR3 is TGTGCCAGCAGTTTAGCAGGGGCCTCAGTTTACACCTTC.

Only one count was recorded for this clone. The chain couples TRBV5-1 to TRBJ1-4, with D uncertain. The CDR3 length is 15 residues. V shed 7 bases and J shed 0 bases, with 13 bases lying between them. Germline assignment: CDR1 SGHRS and CDR2 YFSETQ. The CDR3 DNA is TGCGCCAGCGCCCCAGCGTTTGCAACTAATGAAAAACTGTTTTTT. Translated: CASAPAFATNEKLFF.

CDR3 protein: CAIRGTNSDTEAFF. The CDR3 nucleotides read TGTGCCATCAGGGGCACAAATAGCGACACTGAAGCTTTCTTT. The genes are TRBV10-3 and TRBJ1-1; D gene uncertain. From germline, CDR1 is ENHRY and CDR2 SYGVKD. Deletions cut 6 bases from V and 3 bases from J, with 14 bases between. This CDR3 is built from 14 residues.

The chain couples TRBV24-1 to TRBJ1-3, with 7 bases matching TRBD1. The ends lost 8 bases at V and 0 bases at J; junction bases unmatched: 6. Germline lookup yields CDR1 KGHDR and CDR2 SFDVKD. The CDR3 has 15 residues. The CDR3 DNA reads as TGTGCCACCACCTCCACAGGGGACTCTGGAAACACCATATATTTT. Residues: CATTSTGDSGNTIYF.

The CDR3 DNA sequence: TGTGCCAGCAGCGAATGGACAGGGCGCGGGGTGACTGAAGCTTTCTTT. This sequence encodes CASSEWTGRGVTEAFF. The chain uses TRBV7-9 and TRBJ1-1, with TRBD1 matching over 8 bases. CDR3 length: 16 residues. J gave up 5 bases and V 5 bases, and 13 bases lay outside the gene matches. Germline CDR1 is SEHNR and CDR2 is FQNEAQ (reference sequence). Full variable domain (outside the CDR3, taken from reference TRBV7-9 and TRBJ1-1): DTGVSQNPRHKITKRGQNVTFRCDPISEHNRLYWYRQTLGQGPEFLTYFQNEAQLEKSRLLSDRFSAERPKGSFSTLEIQRTEQGDSAMYLCASSEWTGRGVTEAFFGQGTRLTVV.

V is TRBV5-6 and J is TRBJ1-5; 9 bases are shared with TRBD1. Germline CDR1 reads SGHDT; CDR2 reads YYEEEE. The V segment lost 4 bases and the J segment 6 bases; nucleotides outside the gene matches: 11. The CDR3 spans 16 residues. CDR3: CASSQGTGRFFQPQHF. CDR3 sequence (DNA): TGTGCCAGCAGCCAAGGGACAGGGCGGTTTTTTCAGCCCCAGCATTTT.

The genes are TRBV28 and TRBJ2-7; D may match TRBD1 or TRBD2 (5 bases each). The CDR3 extends over 14 amino acids. The V and J ends lost 3 bases and 2 bases respectively, with 11 bases between them. Looked up from germline, CDR1 is MDHEN and CDR2 is SYDVKM. CDR3 region: CASSLSGGPYEQYF. The CDR3 DNA follows: TGTGCCAGCAGTTTGAGTGGGGGACCCTACGAGCAGTACTTC.

The CDR3 protein is CASSLVSRASTDTQYF. CDR3 sequence (DNA): TGTGCCAGCAGCTTGGTTTCGCGGGCTAGCACAGATACGCAGTATTTT. The V gene is TRBV5-8, the J gene TRBJ2-3, with TRBD2 as a possible D gene (5 bases). V lost 0 bases and J 0 bases, leaving 11 bases between the germline ends. The V gene's germline CDR1 is SGHTS and CDR2 YDEGEE. The CDR3 is made up of 16 amino acids.

CDR3 protein: CASSLASPQGGNGYTF. DNA for the CDR3: TGTGCCAGCAGCTTAGCGTCCCCCCAAGGGGGCAATGGCTACACCTTC. The genes are TRBV7-9 and TRBJ1-2, with 7 bases matching TRBD1. The CDR3 is made up of 16 amino acids. Germline CDR1 SEHNR, CDR2 FQNEAQ (reference sequence). With 0 bases clipped from V and 6 bases from J, the junction kept 10 bases outside the gene matches.

The rearrangement joins TRBV5-1 to TRBJ1-1, with TRBD1 as a possible D gene (5 bases). CDR1 SGHRS and CDR2 YFSETQ come from the germline V gene. The V and J ends lost 2 bases and 3 bases respectively, with 11 bases between them. CDR3 length equals 14 residues. CDR3: CASSLSGGDTEAFF. The CDR3 DNA reads as TGCGCCAGCAGCTTAAGTGGGGGGGACACTGAAGCTTTCTTT.